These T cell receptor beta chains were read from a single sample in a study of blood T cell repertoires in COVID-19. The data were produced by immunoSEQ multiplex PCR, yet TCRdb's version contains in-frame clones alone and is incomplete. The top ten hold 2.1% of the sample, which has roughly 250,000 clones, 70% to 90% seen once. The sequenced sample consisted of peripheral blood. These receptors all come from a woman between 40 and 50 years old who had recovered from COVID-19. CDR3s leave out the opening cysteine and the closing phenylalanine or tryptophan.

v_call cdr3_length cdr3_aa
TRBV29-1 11 SALPGQGYGYT
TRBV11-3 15 ASSYYGGSGNRNEQF
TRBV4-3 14 ASSRAGQGSQETQY
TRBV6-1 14 ASSEGLAGGEYEQY
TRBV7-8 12 ASSLEKQGNTQY
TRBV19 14 ASTRWGQGIYNEQF
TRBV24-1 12 ATSDLQGTGELF
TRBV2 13 ASSEFGLNTDTQY
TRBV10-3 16 AISEAGRQGPTAYEQY
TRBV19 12 ASSIEDRLYEQY
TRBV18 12 ASSPPGSSYEQY
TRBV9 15 ASSANPFGQRNTEAF
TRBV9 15 ASSARDILSYNSPLH